The 23 T cell receptor beta chains reported below all come from one sample, sequenced in a study of T cell changes during pregnancy in multiple sclerosis. Assay used: immunoSEQ multiplex PCR; TCRdb lists only in-frame clones, some missing. This table holds tens of thousands of clones, around 92% found once. The source was peripheral blood, collected in the first trimester of pregnancy. The receptors were sampled from a female donor with multiple sclerosis, enrolled in a pregnancy study.

The CDR3 loop is CASSPLPGQRQETQYF. CDR3 DNA: TGTGCCAGCTCACCACTACCGGGACAAAGGCAGGAGACCCAGTACTTC. V usage is TRBV18 and J usage is TRBJ2-5, with a possible D match to TRBD1 (6 bases). V gave up 1 base and J gave up 5 bases, with 17 bases separating them. There are 16 residues in the CDR3. Germline assignment: CDR1 KGHSH and CDR2 LQKENI.

The chain joins TRBV6-4 to TRBJ1-1; D is unclear. Deletions cut 6 bases from V and 1 base from J, with 9 bases between. From germline, CDR1 is MRHNA and CDR2 SNTAGT. The CDR3 totals 13 residues. The CDR3 DNA sequence: TGTGCCAGCAGAGAGACAACGAACACTGAAGCTTTCTTT. Its translation is CASRETTNTEAFF.

The rearrangement uses TRBV15 and TRBJ2-5, with a weak D call TRBD2 (6 bases). The better agreement between TRBJ2-7 and the DNA end casts doubt on the J call. CDR1 is LNHNV, CDR2 YYDKDF, per germline (reference sequence). This CDR3 has 16 amino acids. The CDR3 here is CATSRLGGTKAYEQYF. CDR3 coding DNA: TGTGCCACCAGCAGACTCGGCGGGACGAAAGCCTACGAGCAGTACTTC.

This chain joins TRBV6-1 and TRBJ2-7; 8 bases are a match to TRBD1. Unmatched junction bases numbered 3, after V lost 0 bases and J lost 2 bases. CDR3 size: 15 residues. The germline V gene encodes CDR1 MNHNS and CDR2 SASEGT. The DNA of the CDR3 is TGTGCCAGCAGTGAAGCGCCGGGACAGGCCTACGAGCAGTACTTC. Its translation: CASSEAPGQAYEQYF.

The chain joins TRBV2 to TRBJ1-2, with D unclear. This CDR3 spans 12 amino acids. The germline CDR1 and CDR2 sequences are SNHLY and FYNNEI. V dropped 4 bases and J dropped 4 bases, with 7 bases sitting between them. CDR3 region: CASSGRLYGYTF. DNA of the CDR3: TGTGCCAGCAGTGGCAGACTCTATGGCTACACCTTC. Filled out from reference TRBV2 and TRBJ1-2, the complete variable domain reads EPEVTQTPSHQVTQMGQEVILRCVPISNHLYFYWYRQILGQKVEFLVSFYNNEISEKSEIFDDQFSVERPDGSNFTLKIRSTKLEDSAMYFCASSGRLYGYTFGSGTRLTVV.

This sequence joins TRBV18 and TRBJ2-3; weak D call: TRBD1 (5 bases). Per the germline V gene, CDR1 is KGHSH and CDR2 is LQKENI. The CDR3 spans 17 residues. V shed 0 bases and J shed 3 bases, with 16 bases lying between them. The DNA of the CDR3 is TGTGCCAGCTCACCACCGGGCCGACAGAGGTCTACAGATACGCAGTATTTT. Protein sequence: CASSPPGRQRSTDTQYF.

In DNA, the CDR3 is TGTGCCAGCAGTTTAAGACTAGCGGGAGGCTACAATGAGCAGTTCTTC. It translates to CASSLRLAGGYNEQFF. J is TRBJ2-1 and V is TRBV27; TRBD2 matches at 13 bases. J gave up 3 bases and V 2 bases, and 1 base lay outside the gene matches. The CDR3 covers 16 residues. The germline V gene encodes CDR1 MNHEY and CDR2 SMNVEV (reference sequence).

This chain uses TRBV4-3 with TRBJ2-7; perhaps TRBD2 as D (5 bases). Looked up from germline, CDR1 is LGHNA and CDR2 is YSLEER. The CDR3 sequence is 15 residues long. V lost 0 bases to trimming and J lost 3 bases, with 12 bases between them. The CDR3 sequence is CASSQEREYNYEQYF. DNA of the CDR3: TGCGCCAGCAGCCAAGAAAGGGAGTATAACTACGAGCAGTACTTC.

CDR3 in DNA: TGTGCCAGCAGCTTAGGTCCCGGGACTAAAAGCACAGATACGCAGTATTTT. Translating it yields CASSLGPGTKSTDTQYF. The gene calls are TRBV7-2 and TRBJ2-3; 7 bases are a match to TRBD2. The CDR3 runs to 17 residues. The ends lost 1 base at V and 0 bases at J; junction bases unmatched: 7. CDR1 is SGHTA and CDR2 is FQGNSA in the germline V gene.

J is TRBJ2-7 and V is TRBV29-1, with D unresolved. The CDR3 extends over 11 amino acids. V lost 5 bases and J 0 bases, leaving 5 bases between the germline ends. The germline gives CDR1 SQVTM, CDR2 ANQGSEA. The CDR3 DNA reads as TGCAGCGTTCGGTACTCCTACGAGCAGTACTTC. Translated, it gives CSVRYSYEQYF.

V and J are TRBV19 and TRBJ2-5; 9 nucleotides agree with TRBD1. The CDR3 is 14 residues long. Germline V CDR1 and CDR2: LNHDA, SQIVND (reference sequence). V trimming: 6 bases; J trimming: 10 bases; junction bases outside the gene matches: 12. CDR3 sequence: CASSPDRGLRGQYF. The CDR3 nucleotides are TGTGCCAGTAGCCCGGACAGGGGACTGAGGGGCCAGTACTTC.

The rearrangement uses TRBV7-2 and TRBJ2-7; a weak D match, TRBD2 (6 bases). Germline V gene sequence: CDR1 SGHTA, CDR2 FQGNSA. V lost 1 base and J 6 bases, leaving 16 bases between the germline ends. The CDR3 runs to 15 residues. The CDR3 bases are TGTGCCAGCAGCTTAGGTGGGACGGGGGAAATCGAGCAGTACTTC. Encoded protein: CASSLGGTGEIEQYF.

This chain links TRBV19 with TRBJ1-5; 7 nucleotides line up with TRBD1. In germline, CDR1 is LNHDA, CDR2 SQIVND (reference sequence). This CDR3 region has 15 residues. V gave up 5 bases and J gave up 6 bases; unmatched junction bases: 10. The CDR3 here is CASSLIVRQGQPQHF. The CDR3 bases are TGTGCCAGTAGTCTGATCGTCCGACAGGGTCAGCCCCAGCATTTT. Variable domain in full (rest from reference TRBV19 and TRBJ1-5): DGGITQSPKYLFRKEGQNVTLSCEQNLNHDAMYWYRQDPGQGLRLIYYSQIVNDFQKGDIAEGYSVSREKKESFPLTVTSAQKNPTAFYLCASSLIVRQGQPQHFGDGTRLSIL.

This chain links TRBV4-2 with TRBJ2-4; 11 bases map to TRBD2. Germline loops: CDR1 LGHNA, CDR2 YNFKEQ. CDR3 length: 21 residues. V shed 1 base and J 0 bases; nucleotides not matched to a gene: 14. The CDR3 here is CASSQVLLAGAEHLAKNIQYF. In DNA, the CDR3 is TGTGCCAGCAGCCAAGTCCTACTAGCGGGAGCCGAGCATTTAGCCAAAAACATTCAGTACTTC.

This clone was seen a single time. The chain carries TRBV9 and TRBJ2-7, with unresolved D. This CDR3 region has 13 residues. V was pared by 0 bases and J by 3 bases, with 7 bases between. The germline CDR1 and CDR2 sequences are SGDLS and YYNGEE. The DNA of the CDR3 is TGTGCCAGCAGCGTAGCTACTCACTACGAGCAGTACTTC. It encodes CASSVATHYEQYF.

This rearrangement joins TRBV10-1 to TRBJ2-1; 10 bases are shared with TRBD2. The germline V gene has CDR1 WNHNN and CDR2 SYGVQD (reference sequence). This CDR3 spans 19 amino acids. V lost 0 bases and J lost 5; bases outside the gene matches: 13. The CDR3 DNA follows: TGCGCCAGCAGTGAGTCGAGGGTGTTCAGCGGGAGGGGGCACAATGAGCAGTTCTTC. Translated: CASSESRVFSGRGHNEQFF.

The chain uses TRBV4-3 and TRBJ2-3; 9 bases match TRBD1. With 3 bases clipped from V and 2 bases from J, the junction kept 9 bases outside the gene matches. The CDR3 length is 17 residues. Germline CDR1 is LGHNA and CDR2 is YSLEER. The CDR3 region is CASSHQMGTGPTDTQYF. In nucleotides, the CDR3 is TGCGCCAGCAGCCATCAAATGGGGACAGGGCCCACAGATACGCAGTATTTT.

The CDR3 coding sequence is TGTGCTAGTGGTAGCCCCCTCGACGAGCAGTACTTC. Protein product: CASGSPLDEQYF. The chain combines TRBV12-5 with TRBJ2-7, with D unresolved. CDR1 is LGHNT, CDR2 FRNRAP, per germline. CDR3 size: 12 residues. V gave up 5 bases and J gave up 5 bases, with 10 bases separating them.

The chain combines TRBV4-3 with TRBJ1-3; D possibly corresponds to TRBD1 (5 bases). Trimming took off 4 bases at V and 0 bases at J, with 7 bases between the two ends. Per germline, CDR1 LGHNA and CDR2 YSLEER. This CDR3 contains 14 residues. CDR3 sequence reads: CASSPTDSGNTIYF. CDR3 coding DNA: TGCGCCAGCAGCCCGACAGACTCTGGAAACACCATATATTTT.

The chain has TRBV6-1 and TRBJ2-7; 9 nucleotides match TRBD1. The CDR3 loop spans 13 amino acids. With V trimmed by 6 bases and J by 1 base, 1 base remained unmatched. Germline CDR1 is MNHNS and CDR2 is SASEGT. Written as DNA, the CDR3 is TGTGCCAGCAGGGACAGGGGATCCTACGAGCAGTACTTC. Translating it yields CASRDRGSYEQYF.

This clone has a single count. J is TRBJ2-1 and V is TRBV5-6; D is unclear. The V and J ends lost 4 bases and 9 bases respectively, with 14 bases between them. Germline CDR1 and CDR2: SGHDT and YYEEEE. The CDR3 contains 13 residues. This CDR3 reads CASSPMGWSEQFF. The CDR3 DNA sequence: TGTGCCAGCAGCCCGATGGGTTGGAGTGAGCAGTTCTTC.

The gene calls are TRBV18 and TRBJ2-1; 7 bases are a match to TRBD2. V shed 3 bases and J 0 bases; nucleotides not matched to a gene: 2. CDR3 length: 15 amino acids. Germline V CDR1 and CDR2: KGHSH, LQKENI. CDR3 sequence: CASSPTSDSYNEQFF. CDR3 DNA: TGTGCCAGCTCACCTACTAGCGACTCCTACAATGAGCAGTTCTTC.

In DNA form, the CDR3 reads TGTGCCAGCAGCGTAGACGGGGGGCACGGAAACACCATATATTTT. Translating gives CASSVDGGHGNTIYF. This chain uses TRBV9 with TRBJ1-3; D may be TRBD1 (6 bases). The CDR3 sequence is 15 residues long. The V gene's germline CDR1 is SGDLS and CDR2 YYNGEE. Trimming left V 0 bases short and J 4 bases short, with 11 bases between.